This note documents a single TCR beta chain sequence. The sample has other DNA sequences that encode this CDR3 too. This sample was included in a study of shared clonotypes between healthy human individuals. The V end was cut by 5 bases, the J end by 3 bases, with 4 bases between. CDR1 is SQVTM, CDR2 ANQGSEA, per germline. The CDR3 totals 10 residues. Some clones are missing from TCRdb's copy, which holds only in-frame ones; the method was immunoSEQ multiplex PCR. The sample has about 1,500,000 clones; roughly 95% are singletons. Sequencing was done on a sample of naive CD4+ T cells sorted from blood. This sample's subset: CD45RA+ positively selected. This TCR was recovered from a man in his thirties or forties in good health. The rearrangement joins TRBV29-1 to TRBJ1-2; no clear D. CDR3 loop: CSVSDYGYTF. The CDR3 DNA sequence: TGCAGCGTTTCAGACTATGGCTACACCTTC.